This TCR beta chain was documented in a study of regulatory dendritic cells for organ transplantation. Worth noting for this clone: Antigen specificity is unknown.

Naive CD45RA+ and memory CD45RO+ CD4+ or CD8+ T cells were FACS-sorted. Some clones are missing from TCRdb's copy, which holds only in-frame ones; the method was immunoSEQ multiplex PCR. The sample lists about 38,000 clones, 80% to 95% occurring once. The study, taken as a whole, reports: Memory T cells were less diverse than naive, with memory CD8+ most oligoclonal. Mature dendritic cells appeared to drive more memory CD8+ clonal expansion than regulatory ones. Considerable individual heterogeneity was seen in alloreactive memory CD8+ T cells.

The CDR3 covers 13 residues. CDR1 and CDR2 (germline): SNHLY, FYNNEI. V was clipped by 8 bases and J by 1 base, with 11 bases between them. This chain joins TRBV2 and TRBJ2-5; D call uncertain. The specimen sequenced was naive CD8+ T cells from blood. The sample's subset: CD45RA+ naive T cells. The sequence derives from a human donor in good health. The CDR3 DNA follows: TGTGCCAGCGGCTCTCCCAGCCAAGAGACCCAGTACTTC. Its protein product is CASGSPSQETQYF.